This is a list of T cell receptor beta chains from one sample in a study of blood T cell repertoires in COVID-19. Sequencing was performed with immunoSEQ multiplex PCR; in TCRdb, only in-frame clones are kept and a portion is missing. In the table there are 95,000 to 100,000 clones, about 91% of which are singletons. What was sequenced was peripheral blood. The receptor source for this set is a man aged 50 to 60 with acute or convalescent COVID-19. The CDR3 runs from the conserved cysteine through the conserved F or W. D genes are given only for firm matches. Not every row has a clone size; where given, it reads once, few, many or a size class.

CDR3nt: TGTGCCAGCAGCCAAGAGATGAACACTGAAGCTTTCTTT
CDR3aa: CASSQEMNTEAFF
v_gene: TRBV7-9
j_gene: TRBJ1-1
d_gene: -
abundance: -

CDR3nt: TGTGCCAGCAGCTCGGGGACAGTGAACACTGAAGCTTTCTTT
CDR3aa: CASSSGTVNTEAFF
v_gene: TRBV11-3
j_gene: TRBJ1-1
d_gene: TRBD1
abundance: -

CDR3nt: TGCAGCGTTGAGAGAGGGGGCTTTGGCTACACCTTC
CDR3aa: CSVERGGFGYTF
v_gene: TRBV29-1
j_gene: TRBJ1-2
d_gene: TRBD1
abundance: -

CDR3nt: TGTGCCAGCAGCGTAGCCCCCCTTGGCCATGAGACCCAGTACTTC
CDR3aa: CASSVAPLGHETQYF
v_gene: TRBV9
j_gene: TRBJ2-5
d_gene: -
abundance: -

CDR3nt: TGTGCCAGCAGCCGGACAGGGCAGGAGGAAAAACTGTTTTTT
CDR3aa: CASSRTGQEEKLFF
v_gene: TRBV5-4
j_gene: TRBJ1-4
d_gene: TRBD1
abundance: -

CDR3nt: TGTGCCAGCAGCCAATGGGCAGGGGTTCGGTCACCCCTCCACTTT
CDR3aa: CASSQWAGVRSPLHF
v_gene: TRBV11-2
j_gene: TRBJ1-6
d_gene: -
abundance: -

CDR3nt: TGTGCCAGCAGCCCGGGGACAGGGGTGCGGAATGAGCAGTTCTTC
CDR3aa: CASSPGTGVRNEQFF
v_gene: TRBV7-9
j_gene: TRBJ2-1
d_gene: TRBD1
abundance: -

CDR3nt: TGTGCCAGCAGCTTGGAAGGGGCCAGCAATCAGCCCCAGCATTTT
CDR3aa: CASSLEGASNQPQHF
v_gene: TRBV11-2
j_gene: TRBJ1-5
d_gene: -
abundance: once

CDR3nt: TGTGCCAGCAGCTTGCGGTTCAGGGGCAATCAGCCCCAGCATTTT
CDR3aa: CASSLRFRGNQPQHF
v_gene: TRBV7-2
j_gene: TRBJ1-5
d_gene: -
abundance: -

CDR3nt: TGTGCCAGCAGTTCTCCGGGACAGGGGTTGGCTAATGAAAAACTGTTTTTT
CDR3aa: CASSSPGQGLANEKLFF
v_gene: TRBV28
j_gene: TRBJ1-4
d_gene: TRBD1
abundance: -

CDR3nt: TGTGCCAGCTCACCCGGGACAGGGGACAATCAGCCCCAGCATTTT
CDR3aa: CASSPGTGDNQPQHF
v_gene: TRBV18
j_gene: TRBJ1-5
d_gene: TRBD1
abundance: -

CDR3nt: TGCGCCAGCAGCCCCACAGGCAATCAGCCCCAGCATTTT
CDR3aa: CASSPTGNQPQHF
v_gene: TRBV5-1
j_gene: TRBJ1-5
d_gene: -
abundance: -

CDR3nt: TGTGCCAGCAGTGGAAGTGAGAATCAGCCCCAGCATTTT
CDR3aa: CASSGSENQPQHF
v_gene: TRBV6-4
j_gene: TRBJ1-5
d_gene: -
abundance: -

CDR3nt: TGTGCCAGCTCACCACCCGCTAGCGGGGATACAGATACGCAGTATTTT
CDR3aa: CASSPPASGDTDTQYF
v_gene: TRBV18
j_gene: TRBJ2-3
d_gene: TRBD2
abundance: -

CDR3nt: TGTGCCAGCAGCATAGACGGTGGTAGCTCCTACGAGCAGTACTTC
CDR3aa: CASSIDGGSSYEQYF
v_gene: TRBV7-2
j_gene: TRBJ2-7
d_gene: -
abundance: -

CDR3nt: TGTGCCAGCAGCACCTACAGGAGTAGCATTGATAATTCACCCCTCCACTTT
CDR3aa: CASSTYRSSIDNSPLHF
v_gene: TRBV5-8
j_gene: TRBJ1-6
d_gene: -
abundance: -

CDR3nt: TGTGCCAGCAGCTTGGTGCCCGGACAGGGTGTTACCTATGGCTACACCTTC
CDR3aa: CASSLVPGQGVTYGYTF
v_gene: TRBV5-5
j_gene: TRBJ1-2
d_gene: TRBD1
abundance: -

CDR3nt: TGTGCCAGCAGTTCCATCGGGACAGCTTATGGCTACACCTTC
CDR3aa: CASSSIGTAYGYTF
v_gene: TRBV6-5
j_gene: TRBJ1-2
d_gene: TRBD1
abundance: once

CDR3nt: TGCGCCAGCAGCCCCGGGACACCGGGCGGGGAGACCCAGTACTTC
CDR3aa: CASSPGTPGGETQYF
v_gene: TRBV5-1
j_gene: TRBJ2-5
d_gene: -
abundance: -

CDR3nt: TGTGCCAGCAGTTACCCACCGACAGGGGAGAACACTGAAGCTTTCTTT
CDR3aa: CASSYPPTGENTEAFF
v_gene: TRBV6-5
j_gene: TRBJ1-1
d_gene: TRBD1
abundance: once

CDR3nt: TGTGCCAGTAGTCCTCGGGGGGGGCTAAACGAGCAGTACTTC
CDR3aa: CASSPRGGLNEQYF
v_gene: TRBV19
j_gene: TRBJ2-7
d_gene: TRBD2
abundance: -

CDR3nt: TGTGCCAGCAGTTTAAGGGGGGGGGTGGACAATGAGCAGTTCTTC
CDR3aa: CASSLRGGVDNEQFF
v_gene: TRBV27
j_gene: TRBJ2-1
d_gene: -
abundance: -

CDR3nt: TGTGCCAGCTCATCGGACTTCCGTTATAATTCACCCCTCCACTTT
CDR3aa: CASSSDFRYNSPLHF
v_gene: TRBV18
j_gene: TRBJ1-6
d_gene: -
abundance: -

CDR3nt: TGTGCCAGTAGTTTGTATAGGGCGGGGGCGAACACCGGGGAGCTGTTTTTT
CDR3aa: CASSLYRAGANTGELFF
v_gene: TRBV19
j_gene: TRBJ2-2
d_gene: TRBD2
abundance: -

CDR3nt: TGTGCCAGCAGTGGGACTAGCGGGGCATCTCAAGAGACCCAGTACTTC
CDR3aa: CASSGTSGASQETQYF
v_gene: TRBV5-6
j_gene: TRBJ2-5
d_gene: TRBD2
abundance: -

CDR3nt: TGTGCCAGCAGTGACCCGACAGGGTTTTTCTTCTTC
CDR3aa: CASSDPTGFFFF
v_gene: TRBV25-1
j_gene: TRBJ2-1
d_gene: TRBD1
abundance: once